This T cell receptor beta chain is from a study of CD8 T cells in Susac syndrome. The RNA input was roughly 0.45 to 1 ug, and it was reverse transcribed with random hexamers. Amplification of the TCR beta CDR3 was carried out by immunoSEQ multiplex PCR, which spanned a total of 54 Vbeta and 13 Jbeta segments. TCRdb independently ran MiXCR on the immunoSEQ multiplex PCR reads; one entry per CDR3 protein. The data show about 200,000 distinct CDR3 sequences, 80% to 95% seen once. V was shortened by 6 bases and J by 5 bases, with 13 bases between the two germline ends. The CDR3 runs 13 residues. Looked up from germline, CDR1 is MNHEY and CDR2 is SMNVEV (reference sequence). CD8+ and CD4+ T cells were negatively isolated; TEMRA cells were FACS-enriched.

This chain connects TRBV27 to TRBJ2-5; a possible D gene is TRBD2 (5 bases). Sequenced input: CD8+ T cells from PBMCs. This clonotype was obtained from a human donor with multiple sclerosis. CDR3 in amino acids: CASSPAGVETQYF. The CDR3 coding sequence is TGTGCCAGCAGCCCGGCGGGCGTGGAGACCCAGTACTTC.